The clone carrying this T cell receptor beta chain was recorded a few times. Its antigen is unknown. A second PCR, run for about 7 to 12 cycles, used a sample-barcoded 5' primer plus a J-beta primer mix. TCRdb analysed the 5' RACE reads with MiXCR anew, one entry per CDR3 protein. The table shows fewer than 800,000 distinct CDR3 sequences, with over 45% occurring only once. The V gene's germline CDR1 is MGHRA and CDR2 YSYEKL. This CDR3 region has 16 residues. V gave up 0 bases and J gave up 6 bases, with 15 bases separating them. This entry is derived from a study of blood T cells in healthy people across ages. Study-level results: Researchers said unsorted PBMCs prevented a conclusive naive versus antigen-experienced comparison. Measured against age, TCR beta diversity per million T cells decreased in a roughly linear manner.

This sequence was found in a woman aged 60-75 years in good health. V and J are TRBV4-1 and TRBJ2-1; possibly TRBD2 for D (5 bases). The sample was blood. CDR3 protein: CASSQESGGLLNEQFF. In nucleotides, the CDR3 is TGCGCCAGCAGCCAAGAATCCGGCGGGCTCCTCAATGAGCAGTTCTTC.